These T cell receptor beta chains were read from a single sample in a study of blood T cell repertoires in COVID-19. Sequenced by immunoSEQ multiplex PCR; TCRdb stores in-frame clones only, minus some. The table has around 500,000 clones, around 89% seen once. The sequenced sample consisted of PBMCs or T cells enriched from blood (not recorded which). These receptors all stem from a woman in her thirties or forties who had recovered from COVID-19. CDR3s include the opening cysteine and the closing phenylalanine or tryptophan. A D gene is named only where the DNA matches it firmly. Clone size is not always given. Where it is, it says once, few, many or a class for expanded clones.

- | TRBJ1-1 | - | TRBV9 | CASSVASEGWERTEAFF | TGTGCCAGCAGCGTAGCCTCGGAGGGGTGGGAACGGACTGAAGCTTTCTTT
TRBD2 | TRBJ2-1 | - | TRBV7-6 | CASSLVLAGGPDEQFF | TGTGCCAGCAGCTTAGTGCTAGCGGGAGGGCCAGATGAGCAGTTCTTC
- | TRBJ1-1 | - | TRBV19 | CASRPTDRNTEAFF | TGTGCCAGTAGACCCACCGACAGAAACACTGAAGCTTTCTTT
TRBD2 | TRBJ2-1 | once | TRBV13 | CASSLFGTSGSVSYNEQFF | TGTGCCAGCAGCTTGTTTGGGACTAGCGGATCTGTATCCTACAATGAGCAGTTCTTC
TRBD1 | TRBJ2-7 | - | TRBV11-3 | CASSPGGNEQYF | TGTGCCAGCAGCCCAGGGGGTAACGAGCAGTACTTC
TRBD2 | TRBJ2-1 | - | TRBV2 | CASSVSLRREGRDEQFF | TGTGCCAGCAGTGTATCGTTACGGCGGGAGGGCCGGGATGAGCAGTTCTTC
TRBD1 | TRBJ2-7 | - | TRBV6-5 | CASSYGDRPYEQYF | TGTGCCAGCAGTTACGGGGACAGACCCTACGAGCAGTACTTC
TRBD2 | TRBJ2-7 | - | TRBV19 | CASSTWRGSSYEQYF | TGTGCCAGTAGTACGTGGCGGGGGAGCTCCTACGAGCAGTACTTC
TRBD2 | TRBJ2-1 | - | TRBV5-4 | CASSLSGGGDEQFF | TGTGCCAGCAGCCTCTCCGGGGGGGGTGATGAGCAGTTCTTC
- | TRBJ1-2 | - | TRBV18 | CASSPKATNYGYTF | TGTGCCAGCTCACCGAAAGCGACTAACTATGGCTACACCTTC
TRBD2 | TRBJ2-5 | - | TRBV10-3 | CAISEQLILELAGEGETQYF | TGTGCCATCAGTGAGCAACTGATCCTTGAACTAGCGGGAGAGGGAGAGACCCAGTACTTC
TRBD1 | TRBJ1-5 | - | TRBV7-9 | CASSLEGGRGLQPQHF | TGTGCCAGCAGCTTAGAAGGAGGCAGGGGGCTTCAGCCCCAGCATTTT
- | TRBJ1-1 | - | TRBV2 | CASRRMNTEAFF | TGTGCCAGCAGGCGTATGAACACTGAAGCTTTCTTT
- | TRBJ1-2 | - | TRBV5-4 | CACHRELDSNYGYTF | TGTGCCTGCCATCGTGAACTTGACAGCAACTATGGCTACACCTTC
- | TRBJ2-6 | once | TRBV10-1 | CASSPMRDYRSAGANVLTF | TGCGCCAGCAGCCCGATGAGAGATTACCGGTCGGCTGGGGCCAACGTCCTGACTTTC
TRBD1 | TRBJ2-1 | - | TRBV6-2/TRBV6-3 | CASSTRDRVYNEQFF | TGTGCCAGCAGCACACGGGACAGGGTTTACAATGAGCAGTTCTTC
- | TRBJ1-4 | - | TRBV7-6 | CASSLWTATNEKLFF | TGTGCCAGCAGCTTATGGACAGCAACTAATGAAAAACTGTTTTTT
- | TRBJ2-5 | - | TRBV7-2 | CASSRSGQETQYF | TGTGCCAGCAGCCGAAGCGGACAAGAGACCCAGTACTTC
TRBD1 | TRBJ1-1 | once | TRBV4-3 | CASSQDRTGLTGEAFF | TGCGCCAGCAGCCAAGACCGGACAGGGCTAACGGGTGAAGCTTTCTTT
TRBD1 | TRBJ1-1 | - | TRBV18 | CASSQDRGRVVGAFF | TGTGCCAGCTCACAGGACAGGGGCCGAGTTGTTGGAGCTTTCTTT
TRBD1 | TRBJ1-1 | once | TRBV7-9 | CASSSRQGIGEAFF | TGTGCCAGCAGCTCGCGACAGGGGATCGGTGAAGCTTTCTTT
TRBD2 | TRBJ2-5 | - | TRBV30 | CAWSVFLAGGETQYF | TGTGCCTGGAGTGTTTTTCTAGCGGGAGGAGAGACCCAGTACTTC
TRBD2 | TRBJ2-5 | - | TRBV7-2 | CASSSTSGPGTQYF | TGTGCCAGCAGCTCTACTAGCGGACCTGGGACCCAGTACTTC
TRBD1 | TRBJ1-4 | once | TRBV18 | CASSPVFLTGGEKLFF | TGTGCCAGCTCACCAGTGTTTCTTACAGGGGGTGAAAAACTGTTTTTT
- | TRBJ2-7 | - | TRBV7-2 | CASSLAAQGYYEQYF | TGTGCCAGCAGCTTAGCCGCTCAGGGCTACTACGAGCAGTACTTC
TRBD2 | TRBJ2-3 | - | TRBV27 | CASSFSFWGLAESTDTQYF | TGTGCCAGCAGTTTCTCCTTTTGGGGACTAGCGGAAAGCACAGATACGCAGTATTTT
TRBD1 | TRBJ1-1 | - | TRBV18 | CASSPRQGTISLAEAFF | TGTGCCAGCTCACCGAGACAGGGGACCATTTCTTTAGCTGAAGCTTTCTTT
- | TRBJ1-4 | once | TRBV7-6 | CASSLGRGSEKLFF | TGTGCCAGCAGCTTAGGCAGGGGATCAGAAAAACTGTTTTTT
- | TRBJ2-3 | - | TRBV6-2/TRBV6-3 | CASSYDGQGGGDTQYF | TGTGCCAGCAGTTACGACGGGCAGGGCGGTGGAGATACGCAGTATTTT
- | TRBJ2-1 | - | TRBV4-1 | CASSVTENSYNEQFF | TGCGCCAGCAGCGTGACAGAAAACTCCTACAATGAGCAGTTCTTC
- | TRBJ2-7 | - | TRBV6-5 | CASSYSSPSYEQYF | TGTGCCAGCAGTTACTCGTCCCCTTCCTACGAGCAGTACTTC
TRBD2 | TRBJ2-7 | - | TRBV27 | CASSPGTSGSHEQYF | TGTGCCAGCAGTCCGGGGACTAGCGGGAGCCACGAGCAGTACTTC
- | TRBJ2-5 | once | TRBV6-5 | CASSYSTRSETQYF | TGTGCCAGCAGTTACTCGACTAGGTCGGAGACCCAGTACTTC
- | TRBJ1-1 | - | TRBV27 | CASSLNRNTEAFF | TGTGCCAGCAGTTTGAACAGAAACACTGAAGCTTTCTTT
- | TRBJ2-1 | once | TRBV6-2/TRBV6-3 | CASSYSPSTVEQFF | TGTGCCAGCAGTTACTCCCCTAGCACAGTTGAGCAGTTCTTC
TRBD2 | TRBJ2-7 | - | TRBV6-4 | CASSRIAGAYEQYF | TGTGCCAGCAGTAGAATAGCGGGAGCCTACGAGCAGTACTTC
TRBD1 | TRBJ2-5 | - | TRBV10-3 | CAISGFRQGLQETQYF | TGTGCCATCAGTGGCTTCAGACAGGGCCTTCAAGAGACCCAGTACTTC
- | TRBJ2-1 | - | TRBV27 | CASSSRHEQFF | TGTGCCAGCAGCTCCAGGCATGAGCAGTTCTTC
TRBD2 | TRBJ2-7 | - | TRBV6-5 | CASSTGTSSYEQYF | TGTGCCAGCAGCACCGGGACTAGCTCCTACGAGCAGTACTTC
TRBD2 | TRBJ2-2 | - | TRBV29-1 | CSVGVTAGGPGTGELFF | TGCAGCGTTGGAGTTACGGCGGGAGGGCCCGGGACCGGGGAGCTGTTTTTT
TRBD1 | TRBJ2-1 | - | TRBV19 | CASSIDRGGNEQFF | TGTGCCAGTAGTATCGACAGGGGTGGCAATGAGCAGTTCTTC
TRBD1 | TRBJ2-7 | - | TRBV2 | CASSRQGMNEQYF | TGTGCCAGCAGTCGACAGGGGATGAACGAGCAGTACTTC
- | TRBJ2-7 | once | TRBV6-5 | CASSFGSETYEQYF | TGTGCCAGCAGTTTCGGGAGTGAGACTTACGAGCAGTACTTC
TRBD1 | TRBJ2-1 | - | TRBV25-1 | CASRGQGPYNEQFF | TGTGCCAGCAGAGGACAGGGCCCCTACAATGAGCAGTTCTTC
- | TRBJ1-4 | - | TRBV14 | CASSQGRVWEKLFF | TGTGCCAGCAGCCAGGGGCGAGTTTGGGAAAAACTGTTTTTT
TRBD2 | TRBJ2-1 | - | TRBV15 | CATSRDLSGSSYNEQFF | TGTGCCACCAGCAGAGATCTAAGCGGGAGCTCCTACAATGAGCAGTTCTTC
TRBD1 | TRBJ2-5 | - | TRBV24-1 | CATSPGQGLETQYF | TGTGCCACCAGCCCGGGACAGGGGTTAGAGACCCAGTACTTC
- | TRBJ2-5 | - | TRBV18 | CASSPQAGNQETQYF | TGTGCCAGCTCACCACAGGCGGGTAACCAAGAGACCCAGTACTTC
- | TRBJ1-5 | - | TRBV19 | CASSMFVPNQPQHF | TGTGCCAGTAGTATGTTCGTTCCCAATCAGCCCCAGCATTTT